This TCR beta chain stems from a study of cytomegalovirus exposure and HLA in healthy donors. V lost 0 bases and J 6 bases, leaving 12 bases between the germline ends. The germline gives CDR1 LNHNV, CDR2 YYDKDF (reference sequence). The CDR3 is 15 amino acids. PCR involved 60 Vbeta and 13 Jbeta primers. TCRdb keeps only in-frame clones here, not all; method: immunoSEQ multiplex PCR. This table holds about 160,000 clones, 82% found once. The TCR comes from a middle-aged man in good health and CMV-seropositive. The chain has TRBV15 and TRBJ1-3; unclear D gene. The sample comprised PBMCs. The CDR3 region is CATSRDRGFENTIYF. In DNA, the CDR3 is TGTGCCACCAGCAGAGATCGGGGTTTCGAAAACACCATATATTTT.